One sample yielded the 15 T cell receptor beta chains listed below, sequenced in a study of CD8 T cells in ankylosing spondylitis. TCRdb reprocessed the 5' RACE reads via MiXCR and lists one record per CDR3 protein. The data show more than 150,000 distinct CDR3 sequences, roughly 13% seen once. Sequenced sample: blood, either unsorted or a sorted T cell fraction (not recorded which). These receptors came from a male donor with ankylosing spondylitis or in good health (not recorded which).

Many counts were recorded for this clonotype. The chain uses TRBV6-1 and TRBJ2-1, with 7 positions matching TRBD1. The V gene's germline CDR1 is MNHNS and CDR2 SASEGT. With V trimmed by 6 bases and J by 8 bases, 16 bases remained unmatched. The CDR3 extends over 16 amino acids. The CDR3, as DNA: TGTGCCAGCAGGCCAGGGGGTGGGCTTAAGAAACATGAGCAGTTCTTC. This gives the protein CASRPGGGLKKHEQFF.

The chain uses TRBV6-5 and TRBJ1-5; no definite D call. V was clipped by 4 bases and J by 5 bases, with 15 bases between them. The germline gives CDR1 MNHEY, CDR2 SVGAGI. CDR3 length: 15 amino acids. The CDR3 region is CASSSDGGGYQPQHF. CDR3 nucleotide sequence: TGTGCCAGCAGTTCTGACGGAGGAGGGTATCAGCCCCAGCATTTT.

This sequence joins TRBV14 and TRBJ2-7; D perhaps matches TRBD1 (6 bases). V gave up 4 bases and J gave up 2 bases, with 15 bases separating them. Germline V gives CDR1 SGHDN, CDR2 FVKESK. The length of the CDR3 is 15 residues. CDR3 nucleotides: TGTGCCAGCAGCCTTTGGACAGCGTCAACCTACGAGCAGTACTTC. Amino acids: CASSLWTASTYEQYF.

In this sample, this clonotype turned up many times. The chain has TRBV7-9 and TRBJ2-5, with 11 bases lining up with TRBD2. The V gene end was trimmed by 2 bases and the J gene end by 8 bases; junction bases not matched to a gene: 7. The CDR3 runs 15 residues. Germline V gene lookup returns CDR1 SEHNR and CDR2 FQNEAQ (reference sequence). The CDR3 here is CASSLNLGLADTQYF. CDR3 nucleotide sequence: TGTGCCAGCAGCTTAAATTTGGGACTAGCGGATACCCAGTACTTC.

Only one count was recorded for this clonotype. The CDR3 here is CASSASSSSYEQYF. The CDR3 nucleotides are TGTGCCAGCAGTGCGTCGTCAAGCTCCTACGAGCAGTACTTC. This sequence joins TRBV2 and TRBJ2-7, with no clear D. V was cut by 4 bases and J by 0 bases, with 10 bases left in between. CDR1 and CDR2 (germline): SNHLY, FYNNEI. This CDR3 spans 14 amino acids.

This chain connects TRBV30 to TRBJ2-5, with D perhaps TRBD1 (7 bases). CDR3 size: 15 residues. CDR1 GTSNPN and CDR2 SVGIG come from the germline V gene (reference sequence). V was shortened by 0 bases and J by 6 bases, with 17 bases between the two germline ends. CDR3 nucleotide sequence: TGTGCCTGGAGTGTATTAGGAGGGGGCGGCAAGACCCAGTACTTC. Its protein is CAWSVLGGGGKTQYF.

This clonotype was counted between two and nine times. CDR3 protein: CASSLIPSGSPGELFF. The DNA for the CDR3 is TGTGCCAGCAGCTTAATACCTAGCGGGAGTCCCGGGGAGCTGTTTTTT. This chain connects TRBV7-2 to TRBJ2-2; 10 positions match TRBD2. Looked up from germline, CDR1 is SGHTA and CDR2 is FQGNSA. The CDR3 contains 16 residues. Losses at the gene ends were 2 bases for V and 6 bases for J; bases not matched to a gene: 6.

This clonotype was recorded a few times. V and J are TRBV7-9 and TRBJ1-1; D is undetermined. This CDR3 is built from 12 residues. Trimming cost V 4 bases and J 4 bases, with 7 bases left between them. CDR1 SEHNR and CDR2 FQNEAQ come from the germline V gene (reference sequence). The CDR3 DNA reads TGTGCCAGCAGCTCTAATCCCACTGAAGCTTTCTTT. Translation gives CASSSNPTEAFF.

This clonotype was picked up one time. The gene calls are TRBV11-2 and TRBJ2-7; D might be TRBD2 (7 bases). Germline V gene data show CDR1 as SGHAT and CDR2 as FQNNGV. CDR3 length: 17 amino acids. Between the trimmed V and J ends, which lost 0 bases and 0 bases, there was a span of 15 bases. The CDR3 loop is CASSLDPGEGPSYEQYF. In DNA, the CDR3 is TGTGCCAGCAGCTTAGATCCAGGGGAGGGCCCCTCCTACGAGCAGTACTTC.

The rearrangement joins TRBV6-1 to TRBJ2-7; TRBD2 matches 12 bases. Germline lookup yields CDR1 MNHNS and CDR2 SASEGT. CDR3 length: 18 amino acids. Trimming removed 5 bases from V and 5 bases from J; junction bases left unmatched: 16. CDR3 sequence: CASSTPMTSGSSGNEQYF. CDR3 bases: TGTGCCAGCAGTACACCCATGACTAGCGGGAGCTCTGGGAACGAGCAGTACTTC.

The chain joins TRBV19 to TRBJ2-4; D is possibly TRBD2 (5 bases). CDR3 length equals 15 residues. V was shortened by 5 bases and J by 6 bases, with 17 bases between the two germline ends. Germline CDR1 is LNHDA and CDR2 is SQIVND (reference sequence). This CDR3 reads CASSSDWTSGNIQYF. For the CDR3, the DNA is TGTGCCAGTAGTTCGGACTGGACCTCGGGAAACATTCAGTACTTC.

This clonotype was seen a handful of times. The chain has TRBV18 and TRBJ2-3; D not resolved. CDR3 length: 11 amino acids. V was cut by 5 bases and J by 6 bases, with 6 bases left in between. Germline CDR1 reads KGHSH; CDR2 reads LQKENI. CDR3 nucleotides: TGTGCCAGCTCAGGGTCCGATACGCAGTATTTT. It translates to CASSGSDTQYF.

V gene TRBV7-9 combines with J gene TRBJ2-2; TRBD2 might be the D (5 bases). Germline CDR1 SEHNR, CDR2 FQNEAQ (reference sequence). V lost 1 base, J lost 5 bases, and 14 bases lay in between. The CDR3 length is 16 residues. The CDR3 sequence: CASSLVEGLVTGELFF. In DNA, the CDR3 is TGTGCCAGCAGCTTAGTTGAAGGACTTGTAACCGGGGAGCTGTTTTTT.

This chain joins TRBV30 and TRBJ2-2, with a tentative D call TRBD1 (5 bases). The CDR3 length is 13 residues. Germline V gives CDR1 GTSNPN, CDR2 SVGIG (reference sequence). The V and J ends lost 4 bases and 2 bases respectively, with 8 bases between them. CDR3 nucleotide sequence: TGTGCCTGGACAGGGTCCAACACCGGGGAGCTGTTTTTT. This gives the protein CAWTGSNTGELFF.

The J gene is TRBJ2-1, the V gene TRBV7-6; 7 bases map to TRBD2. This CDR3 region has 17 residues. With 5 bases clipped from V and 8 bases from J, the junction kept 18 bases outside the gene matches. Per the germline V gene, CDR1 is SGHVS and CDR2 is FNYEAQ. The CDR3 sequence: CASSGRVAGVISDEQFF. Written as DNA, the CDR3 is TGTGCCAGCAGCGGCCGGGTTGCGGGAGTAATCTCCGATGAGCAGTTCTTC.